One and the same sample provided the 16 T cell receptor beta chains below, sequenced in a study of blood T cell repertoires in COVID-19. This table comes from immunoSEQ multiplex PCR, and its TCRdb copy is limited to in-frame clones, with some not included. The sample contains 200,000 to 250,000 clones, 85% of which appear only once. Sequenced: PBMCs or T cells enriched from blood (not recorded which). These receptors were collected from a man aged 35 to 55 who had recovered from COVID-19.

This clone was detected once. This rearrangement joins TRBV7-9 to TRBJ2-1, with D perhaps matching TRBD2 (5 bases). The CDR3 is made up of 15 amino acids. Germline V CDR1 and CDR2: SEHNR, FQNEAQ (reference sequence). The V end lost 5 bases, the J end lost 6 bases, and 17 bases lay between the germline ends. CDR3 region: CASSPEGRKGNEQFF. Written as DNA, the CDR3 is TGTGCCAGCAGCCCAGAGGGTAGGAAGGGCAATGAGCAGTTCTTC.

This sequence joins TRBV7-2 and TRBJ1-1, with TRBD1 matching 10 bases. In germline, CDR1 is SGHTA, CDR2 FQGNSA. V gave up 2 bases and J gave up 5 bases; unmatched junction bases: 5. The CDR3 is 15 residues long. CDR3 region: CASSLFGQGGTEAFF. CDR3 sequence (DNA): TGTGCCAGCAGCTTATTTGGACAGGGGGGAACTGAAGCTTTCTTT.

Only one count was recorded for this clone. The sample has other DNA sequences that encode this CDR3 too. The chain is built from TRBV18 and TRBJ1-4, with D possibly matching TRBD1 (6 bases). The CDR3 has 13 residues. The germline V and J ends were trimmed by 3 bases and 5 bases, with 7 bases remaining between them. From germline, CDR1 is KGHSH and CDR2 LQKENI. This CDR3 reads CASSPGQNEKLFF. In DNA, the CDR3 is TGTGCCAGCTCACCCGGACAGAATGAAAAACTGTTTTTT.

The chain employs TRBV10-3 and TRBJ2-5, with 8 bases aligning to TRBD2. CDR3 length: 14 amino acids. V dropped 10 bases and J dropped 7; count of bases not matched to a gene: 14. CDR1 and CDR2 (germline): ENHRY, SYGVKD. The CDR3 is CATRDPGGPGTQYF. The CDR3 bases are TGTGCCACCCGGGACCCGGGAGGGCCCGGGACCCAGTACTTC.

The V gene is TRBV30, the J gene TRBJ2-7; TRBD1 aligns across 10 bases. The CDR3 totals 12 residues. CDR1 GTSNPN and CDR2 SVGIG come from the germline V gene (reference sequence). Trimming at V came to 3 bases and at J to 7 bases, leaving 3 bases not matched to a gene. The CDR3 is CAWRGQGWEQYF. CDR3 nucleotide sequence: TGTGCCTGGAGGGGACAGGGGTGGGAGCAGTACTTC.

The CDR3, as DNA: TGTGCCAGCAGCCAAGTGGGACTAGCGGGATTCAATGAGCAGTTCTTC. This translates into CASSQVGLAGFNEQFF. The chain is built from TRBV14 and TRBJ2-1; 13 positions match TRBD2. Trimming cost V 1 base and J 6 bases; bases outside gene matches: 3. CDR1 and CDR2 (germline): SGHDN, FVKESK. This CDR3 is 16 amino acids long. The variable domain in full, with the rest retrieved from reference TRBV14 and TRBJ2-1, is EAGVTQFPSHSVIEKGQTVTLRCDPISGHDNLYWYRRVMGKEIKFLLHFVKESKQDESGMPNNRFLAERTGGTYSTLKVQPAELEDSGVYFCASSQVGLAGFNEQFFGPGTRLTVL.

This CDR3 reads CASNRVDSNQPQHF. The CDR3 nucleotides read TGTGCCAGTAACAGGGTAGATAGCAATCAGCCCCAGCATTTT. The chain uses TRBV19 and TRBJ1-5, with D tentatively TRBD1 (6 bases). The CDR3 spans 14 residues. Per the germline V gene, CDR1 is LNHDA and CDR2 is SQIVND (reference sequence). Deletions cut 7 bases from V and 0 bases from J, with 10 bases between.

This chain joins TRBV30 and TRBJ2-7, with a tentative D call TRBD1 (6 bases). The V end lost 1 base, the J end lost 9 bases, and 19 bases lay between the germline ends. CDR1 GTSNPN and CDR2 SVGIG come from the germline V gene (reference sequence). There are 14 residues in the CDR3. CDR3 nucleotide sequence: TGTGCCTGGAGTGGCGCCAGGGGCCTTTCTTCGCAGTACTTC. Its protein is CAWSGARGLSSQYF. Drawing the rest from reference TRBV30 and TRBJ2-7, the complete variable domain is SQTIHQWPATLVQPVGSPLSLECTVEGTSNPNLYWYRQAAGRGLQLLFYSVGIGQISSEVPQNLSASRPQDRQFILSSKKLLLSDSGFYLCAWSGARGLSSQYFGPGTRLTVT.

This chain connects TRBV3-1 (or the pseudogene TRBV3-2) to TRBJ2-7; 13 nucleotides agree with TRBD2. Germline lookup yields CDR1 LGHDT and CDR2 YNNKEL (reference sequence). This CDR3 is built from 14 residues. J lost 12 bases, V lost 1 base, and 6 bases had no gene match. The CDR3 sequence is CASSQVLAGGYLYF. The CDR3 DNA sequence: TGTGCCAGCAGCCAAGTACTAGCGGGAGGGTACCTGTACTTC.

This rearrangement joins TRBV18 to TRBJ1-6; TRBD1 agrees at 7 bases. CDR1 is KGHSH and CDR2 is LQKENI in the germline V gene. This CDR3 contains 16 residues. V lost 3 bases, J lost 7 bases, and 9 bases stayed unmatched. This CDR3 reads CASSPAVRDRNSPLHF. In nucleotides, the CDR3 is TGTGCCAGCTCACCCGCGGTAAGGGACAGAAATTCACCCCTCCACTTT.

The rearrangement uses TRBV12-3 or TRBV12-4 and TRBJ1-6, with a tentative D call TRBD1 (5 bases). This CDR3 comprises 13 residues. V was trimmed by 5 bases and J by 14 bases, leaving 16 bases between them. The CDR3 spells CASSPSGAAALHF. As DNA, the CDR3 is TGTGCCAGCAGTCCTAGCGGGGCGGCCGCCCTCCACTTT.

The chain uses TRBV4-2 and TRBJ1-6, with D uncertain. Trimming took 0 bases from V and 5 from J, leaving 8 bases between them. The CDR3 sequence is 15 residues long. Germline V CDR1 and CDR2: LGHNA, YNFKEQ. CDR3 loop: CASSQEVTDNSPLHF. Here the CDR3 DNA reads TGTGCCAGCAGCCAAGAGGTCACAGATAATTCACCCCTCCACTTT.

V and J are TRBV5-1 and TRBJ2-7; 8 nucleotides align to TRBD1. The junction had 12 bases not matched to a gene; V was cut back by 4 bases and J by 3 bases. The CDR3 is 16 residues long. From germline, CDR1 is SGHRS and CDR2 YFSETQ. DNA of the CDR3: TGCGCCAGCAGCCGCGATACCGGGACAGGTAACTACGAGCAGTACTTC. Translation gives CASSRDTGTGNYEQYF. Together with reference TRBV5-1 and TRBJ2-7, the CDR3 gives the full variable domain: KAGVTQTPRYLIKTRGQQVTLSCSPISGHRSVSWYQQTPGQGLQFLFEYFSETQRNKGNFPGRFSGRQFSNSRSEMNVSTLELGDSALYLCASSRDTGTGNYEQYFGPGTRLTVT.

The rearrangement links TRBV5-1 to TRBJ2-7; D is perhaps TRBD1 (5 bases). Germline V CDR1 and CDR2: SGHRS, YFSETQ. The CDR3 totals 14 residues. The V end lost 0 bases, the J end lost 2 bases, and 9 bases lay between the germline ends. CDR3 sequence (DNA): TGCGCCAGCAGCTTGGGTGGGGCGACCTACGAGCAGTACTTC. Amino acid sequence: CASSLGGATYEQYF.

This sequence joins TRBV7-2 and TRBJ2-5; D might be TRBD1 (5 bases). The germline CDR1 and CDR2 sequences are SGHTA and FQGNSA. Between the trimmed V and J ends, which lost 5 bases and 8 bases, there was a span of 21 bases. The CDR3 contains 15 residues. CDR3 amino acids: CASSNDRGDHLTQYF. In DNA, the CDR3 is TGTGCCAGCAGCAATGACAGAGGAGACCATTTAACCCAGTACTTC.

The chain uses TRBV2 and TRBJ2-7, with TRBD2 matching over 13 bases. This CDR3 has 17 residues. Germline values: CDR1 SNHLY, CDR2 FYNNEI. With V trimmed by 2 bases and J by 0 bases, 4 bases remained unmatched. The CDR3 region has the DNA TGTGCCAGCAGTGAATGGACTAGCGGGGGAAGCTCCTACGAGCAGTACTTC. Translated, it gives CASSEWTSGGSSYEQYF.